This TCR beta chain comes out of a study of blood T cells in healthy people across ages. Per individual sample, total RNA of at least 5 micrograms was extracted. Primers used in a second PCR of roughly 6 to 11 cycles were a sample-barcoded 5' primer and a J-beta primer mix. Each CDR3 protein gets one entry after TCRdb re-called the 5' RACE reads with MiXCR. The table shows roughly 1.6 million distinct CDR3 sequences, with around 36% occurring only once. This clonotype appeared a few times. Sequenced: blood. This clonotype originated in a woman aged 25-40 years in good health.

The CDR3 spells CASSEVNWFEQFF. CDR3 DNA: TGCGCCAGCAGTGAAGTTAACTGGTTTGAGCAGTTCTTC. The chain joins TRBV10-2 to TRBJ2-1; D not resolved. Per the germline V gene, CDR1 is WSHSY and CDR2 is SAAADI. The CDR3 covers 13 residues. Trimming removed 3 bases from V and 9 bases from J, with 12 bases in between.